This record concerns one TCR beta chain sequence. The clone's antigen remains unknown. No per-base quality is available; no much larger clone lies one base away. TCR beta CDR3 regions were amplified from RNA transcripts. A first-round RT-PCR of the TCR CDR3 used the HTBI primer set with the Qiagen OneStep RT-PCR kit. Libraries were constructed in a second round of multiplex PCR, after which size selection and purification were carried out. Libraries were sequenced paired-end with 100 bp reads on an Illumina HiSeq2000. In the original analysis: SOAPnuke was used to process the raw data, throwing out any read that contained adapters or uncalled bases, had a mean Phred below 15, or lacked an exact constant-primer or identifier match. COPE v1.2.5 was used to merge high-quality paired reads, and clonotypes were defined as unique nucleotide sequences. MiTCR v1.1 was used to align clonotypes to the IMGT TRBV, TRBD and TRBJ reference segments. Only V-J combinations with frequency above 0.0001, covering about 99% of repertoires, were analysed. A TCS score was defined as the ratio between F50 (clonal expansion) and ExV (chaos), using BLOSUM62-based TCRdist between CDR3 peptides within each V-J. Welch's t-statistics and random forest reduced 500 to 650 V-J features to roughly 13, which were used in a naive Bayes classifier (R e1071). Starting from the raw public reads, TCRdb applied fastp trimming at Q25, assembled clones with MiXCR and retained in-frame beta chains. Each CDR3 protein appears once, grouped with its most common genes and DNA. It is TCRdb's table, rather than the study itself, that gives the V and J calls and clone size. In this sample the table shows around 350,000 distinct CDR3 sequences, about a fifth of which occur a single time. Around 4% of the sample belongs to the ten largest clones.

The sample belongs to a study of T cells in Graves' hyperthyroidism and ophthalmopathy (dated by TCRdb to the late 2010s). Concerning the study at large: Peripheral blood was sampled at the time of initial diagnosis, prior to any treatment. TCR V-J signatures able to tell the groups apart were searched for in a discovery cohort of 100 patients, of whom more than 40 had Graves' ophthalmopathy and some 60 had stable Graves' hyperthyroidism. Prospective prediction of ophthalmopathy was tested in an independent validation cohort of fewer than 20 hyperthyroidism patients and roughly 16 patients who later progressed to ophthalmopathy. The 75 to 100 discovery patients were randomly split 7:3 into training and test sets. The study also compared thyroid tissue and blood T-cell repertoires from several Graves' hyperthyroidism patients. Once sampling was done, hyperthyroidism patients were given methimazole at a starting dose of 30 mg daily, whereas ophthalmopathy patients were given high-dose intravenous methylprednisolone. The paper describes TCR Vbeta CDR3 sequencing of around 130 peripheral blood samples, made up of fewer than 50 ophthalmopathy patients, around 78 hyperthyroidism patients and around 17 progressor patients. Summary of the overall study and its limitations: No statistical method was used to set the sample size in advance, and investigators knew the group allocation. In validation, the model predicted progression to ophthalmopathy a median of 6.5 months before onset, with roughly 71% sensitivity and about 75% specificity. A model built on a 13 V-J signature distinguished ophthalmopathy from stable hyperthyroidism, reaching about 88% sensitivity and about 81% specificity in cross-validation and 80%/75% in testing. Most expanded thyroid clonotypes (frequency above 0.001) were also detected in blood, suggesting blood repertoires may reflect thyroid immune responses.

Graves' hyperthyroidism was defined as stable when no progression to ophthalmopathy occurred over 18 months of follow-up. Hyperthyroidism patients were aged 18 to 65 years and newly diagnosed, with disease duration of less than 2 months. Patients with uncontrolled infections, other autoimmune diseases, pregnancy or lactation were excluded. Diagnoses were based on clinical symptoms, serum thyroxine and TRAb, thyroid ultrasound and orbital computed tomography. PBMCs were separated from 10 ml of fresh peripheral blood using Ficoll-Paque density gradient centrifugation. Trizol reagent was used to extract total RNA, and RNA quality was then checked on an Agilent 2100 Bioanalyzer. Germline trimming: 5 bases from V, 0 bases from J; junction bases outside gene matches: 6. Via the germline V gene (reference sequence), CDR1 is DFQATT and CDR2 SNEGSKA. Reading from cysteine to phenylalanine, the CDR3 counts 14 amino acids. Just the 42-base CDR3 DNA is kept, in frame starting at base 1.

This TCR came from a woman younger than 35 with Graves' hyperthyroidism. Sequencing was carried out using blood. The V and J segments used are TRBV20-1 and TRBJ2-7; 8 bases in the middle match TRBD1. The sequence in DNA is TGCAGTGCTTTGCCGGGACAGGCCTCCTACGAGCAGTACTTC. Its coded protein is CSALPGQASYEQYF.